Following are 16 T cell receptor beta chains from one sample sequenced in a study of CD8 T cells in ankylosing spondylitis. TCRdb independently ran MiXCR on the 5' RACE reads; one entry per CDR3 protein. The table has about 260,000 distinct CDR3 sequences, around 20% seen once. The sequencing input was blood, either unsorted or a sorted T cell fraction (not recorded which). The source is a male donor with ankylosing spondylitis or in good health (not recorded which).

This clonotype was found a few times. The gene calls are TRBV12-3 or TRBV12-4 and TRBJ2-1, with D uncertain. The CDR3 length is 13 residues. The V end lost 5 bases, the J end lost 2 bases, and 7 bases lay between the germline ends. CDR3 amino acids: CASSGRTYNEQFF. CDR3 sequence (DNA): TGTGCCAGCAGTGGCAGGACCTACAATGAGCAGTTCTTC.

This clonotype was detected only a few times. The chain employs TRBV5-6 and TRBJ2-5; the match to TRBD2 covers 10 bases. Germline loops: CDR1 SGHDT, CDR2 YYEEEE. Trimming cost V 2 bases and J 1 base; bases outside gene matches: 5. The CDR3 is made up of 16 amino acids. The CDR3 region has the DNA TGTGCCAGCAGCTTTCCTAGCGGGGGCCCCCAAGAGACCCAGTACTTC. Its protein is CASSFPSGGPQETQYF.

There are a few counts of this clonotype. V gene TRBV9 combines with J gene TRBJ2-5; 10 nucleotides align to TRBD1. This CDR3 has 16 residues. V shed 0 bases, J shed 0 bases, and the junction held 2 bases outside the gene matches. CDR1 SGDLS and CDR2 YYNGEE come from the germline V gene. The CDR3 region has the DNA TGTGCCAGCAGCGTAGGGACAGGGGGATACCAAGAGACCCAGTACTTC. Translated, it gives CASSVGTGGYQETQYF. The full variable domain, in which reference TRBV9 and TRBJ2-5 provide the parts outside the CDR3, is DSGVTQTPKHLITATGQRVTLRCSPRSGDLSVYWYQQSLDQGLQFLIQYYNGEERAKGNILERFSAQQFPDLHSELNLSSLELGDSALYFCASSVGTGGYQETQYFGPGTRLLVL.

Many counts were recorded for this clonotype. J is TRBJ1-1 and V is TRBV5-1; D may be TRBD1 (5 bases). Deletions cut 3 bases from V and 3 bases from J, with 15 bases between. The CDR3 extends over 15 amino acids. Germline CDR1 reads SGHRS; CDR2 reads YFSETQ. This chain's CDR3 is CASSWGLSDDTEAFF. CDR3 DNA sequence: TGCGCCAGCAGCTGGGGACTTTCCGACGACACTGAAGCTTTCTTT.

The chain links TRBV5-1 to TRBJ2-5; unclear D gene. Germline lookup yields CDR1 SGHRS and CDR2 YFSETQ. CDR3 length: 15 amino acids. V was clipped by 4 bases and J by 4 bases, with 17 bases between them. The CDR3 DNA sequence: TGCGCCAGCAGCCACGATTTAGCTTCAGGAGAGACCCAGTACTTC. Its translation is CASSHDLASGETQYF.

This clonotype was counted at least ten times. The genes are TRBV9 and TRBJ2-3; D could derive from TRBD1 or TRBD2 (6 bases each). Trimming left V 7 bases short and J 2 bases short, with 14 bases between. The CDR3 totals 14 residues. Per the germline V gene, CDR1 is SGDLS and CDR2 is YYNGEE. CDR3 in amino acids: CASGRGDNTDTQYF. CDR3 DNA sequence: TGTGCCAGCGGAAGGGGGGATAACACAGATACGCAGTATTTT.

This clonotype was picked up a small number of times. The DNA for the CDR3 is TGCGCCAGCAGCTTGGTCGGCGGGGGAGCTACAGATACGCAGTATTTT. Its protein product is CASSLVGGGATDTQYF. The rearrangement uses TRBV5-1 and TRBJ2-3, with 7 bases aligning to TRBD2. This CDR3 region has 16 residues. Trimming took 0 bases from V and 3 from J; bases not matched to a gene: 7. Germline-derived CDR1 and CDR2 are SGHRS and YFSETQ.

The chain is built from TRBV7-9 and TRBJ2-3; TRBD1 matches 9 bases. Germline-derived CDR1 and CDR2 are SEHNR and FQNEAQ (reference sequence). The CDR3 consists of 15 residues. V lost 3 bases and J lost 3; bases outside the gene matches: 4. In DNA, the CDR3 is TGTGCCAGCAGCTTCGCCGGGACAGGGACAGATACGCAGTATTTT. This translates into CASSFAGTGTDTQYF. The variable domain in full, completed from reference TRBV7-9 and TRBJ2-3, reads DTGVSQNPRHKITKRGQNVTFRCDPISEHNRLYWYRQTLGQGPEFLTYFQNEAQLEKSRLLSDRFSAERPKGSFSTLEIQRTEQGDSAMYLCASSFAGTGTDTQYFGPGTRLTVL.

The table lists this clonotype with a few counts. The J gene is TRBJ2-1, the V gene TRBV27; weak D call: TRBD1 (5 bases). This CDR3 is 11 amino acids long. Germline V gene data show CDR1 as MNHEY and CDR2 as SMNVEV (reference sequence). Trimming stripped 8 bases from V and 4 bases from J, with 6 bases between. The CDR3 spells CASRQYNEQFF. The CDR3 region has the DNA TGTGCCAGCCGACAGTACAATGAGCAGTTCTTC.

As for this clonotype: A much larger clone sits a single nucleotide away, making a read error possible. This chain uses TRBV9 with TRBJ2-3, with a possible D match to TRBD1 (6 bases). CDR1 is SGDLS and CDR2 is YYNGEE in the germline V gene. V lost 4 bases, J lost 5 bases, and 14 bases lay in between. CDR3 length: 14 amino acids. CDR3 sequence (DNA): TGTGCCAGCAGCCCCCAGACGGGACAAGATACGCAGTATTTT. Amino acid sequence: CASSPQTGQDTQYF.

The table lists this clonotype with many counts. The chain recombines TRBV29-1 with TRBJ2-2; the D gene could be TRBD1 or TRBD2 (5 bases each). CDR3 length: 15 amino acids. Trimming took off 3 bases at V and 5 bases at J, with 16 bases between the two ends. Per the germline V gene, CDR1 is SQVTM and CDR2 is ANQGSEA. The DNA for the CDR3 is TGCAGCGTTGATCATCGGGGCGCCGGTACCGGGGAGCTGTTTTTT. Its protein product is CSVDHRGAGTGELFF.

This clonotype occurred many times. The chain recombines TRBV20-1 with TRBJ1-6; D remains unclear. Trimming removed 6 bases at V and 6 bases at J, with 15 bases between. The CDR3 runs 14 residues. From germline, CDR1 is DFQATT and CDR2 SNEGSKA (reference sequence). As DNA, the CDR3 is TGCAGTGCCGAGAGAGGAGGGATTAATTCACCCCTCCACTTT. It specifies CSAERGGINSPLHF.

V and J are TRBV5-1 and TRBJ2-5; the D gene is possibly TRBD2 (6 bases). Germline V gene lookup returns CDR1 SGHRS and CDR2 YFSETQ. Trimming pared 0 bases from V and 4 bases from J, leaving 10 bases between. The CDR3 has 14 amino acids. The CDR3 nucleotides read TGCGCCAGCAGCTTGGCCGGGACTGGAGAGACCCAGTACTTC. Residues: CASSLAGTGETQYF.

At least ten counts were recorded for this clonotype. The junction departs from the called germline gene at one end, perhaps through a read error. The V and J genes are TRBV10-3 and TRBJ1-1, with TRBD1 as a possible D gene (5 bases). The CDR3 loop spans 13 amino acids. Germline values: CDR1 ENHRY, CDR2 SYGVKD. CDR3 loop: CAFRAEANTEAFF. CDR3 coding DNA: TGTGCCTTCAGGGCAGAAGCGAACACTGAAGCTTTCTTT.

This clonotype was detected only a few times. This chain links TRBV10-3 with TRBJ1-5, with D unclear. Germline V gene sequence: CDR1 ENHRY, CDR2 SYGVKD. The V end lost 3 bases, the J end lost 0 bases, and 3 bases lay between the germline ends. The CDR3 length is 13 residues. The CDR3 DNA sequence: TGTGCCATCAGTGACAATAGCAATCAGCCCCAGCATTTT. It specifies CAISDNSNQPQHF.

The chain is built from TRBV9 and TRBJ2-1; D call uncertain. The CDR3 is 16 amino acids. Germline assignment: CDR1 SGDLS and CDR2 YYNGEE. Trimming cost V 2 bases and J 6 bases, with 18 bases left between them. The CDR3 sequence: CASSVVGRSDPNEQFF. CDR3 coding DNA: TGTGCCAGCAGCGTCGTGGGAAGGTCCGATCCCAATGAGCAGTTCTTC.